A single sample is the source of the 31 T cell receptor beta chains below, sequenced in a study of T cells after yellow fever vaccination. TCRdb processed the 5' RACE reads anew with MiXCR; each CDR3 protein has one entry. This sample has under 250,000 distinct CDR3 sequences; less than 9% occur once, and the top ten carry roughly 0.9%. The source material was CD4+ T cells sorted from PBMCs, sampled 15 days after the yellow fever booster vaccination. The receptors stem from a young man who received the YFV17D yellow fever vaccine.

This clonotype was seen many times. The chain recombines TRBV29-1 with TRBJ2-5; D may be TRBD1 (5 bases). The CDR3 sequence is 12 residues long. V shed 4 bases and J shed 1 base, with 7 bases lying between them. The germline CDR1 and CDR2 sequences are SQVTM and ANQGSEA. The CDR3 is CSVAGAQETQYF. The DNA for the CDR3 is TGCAGCGTTGCTGGGGCCCAAGAGACCCAGTACTTC.

This sequence joins TRBV28 and TRBJ2-3; a possible D gene is TRBD1 (5 bases). Germline CDR1 is MDHEN and CDR2 is SYDVKM. V gave up 8 bases and J gave up 3 bases, with 12 bases separating them. CDR3 length: 13 amino acids. The CDR3 DNA reads as TGTGCCAGCGAAGGGGCGGTTACAGATACGCAGTATTTT. Translation gives CASEGAVTDTQYF.

This clonotype was observed a few times. The chain is built from TRBV20-1 and TRBJ1-4; D remains ambiguous. This CDR3 has 14 amino acids. V was clipped by 2 bases and J by 0 bases, with 7 bases between them. The germline gives CDR1 DFQATT, CDR2 SNEGSKA (reference sequence). This chain's CDR3 is CSARPPATNEKLFF. CDR3 DNA sequence: TGCAGTGCTAGACCCCCCGCAACTAATGAAAAACTGTTTTTT.

The gene calls are TRBV4-2 and TRBJ2-7, with D unclear. The V and J ends lost 0 bases and 4 bases respectively, with 10 bases between them. From germline, CDR1 is LGHNA and CDR2 YNFKEQ. The CDR3 runs 14 residues. The CDR3 region has the DNA TGTGCCAGCAGCCAAGATAGATCTGGGTACGAGCAGTACTTC. Protein product: CASSQDRSGYEQYF.

This clonotype was detected many times. The CDR3 DNA is TGCGCCAGCAGTGAGACAGCTAACTATGGCTACACCTTC. Translation: CASSETANYGYTF. The V call is TRBV10-2, the J call TRBJ1-2; D not resolved. CDR1 is WSHSY and CDR2 is SAAADI in the germline V gene. The CDR3 covers 13 residues. Trimming removed 2 bases from V and 0 bases from J, with 4 bases in between.

The chain combines TRBV14 with TRBJ2-1, with D tentatively TRBD2 (5 bases). CDR1 and CDR2 (germline): SGHDN, FVKESK. The V end was cut by 7 bases, the J end by 2 bases, with 15 bases between. CDR3 length equals 15 residues. The CDR3 protein is CASNRRTSAYNEQFF. In DNA form, the CDR3 reads TGTGCCAGCAACCGGAGGACGTCGGCCTACAATGAGCAGTTCTTC.

This clonotype came up many times. V usage is TRBV15 and J usage is TRBJ2-1; possible D gene TRBD2, 6 bases. Per the germline V gene, CDR1 is LNHNV and CDR2 is YYDKDF (reference sequence). V was cut by 0 bases and J by 6 bases, with 12 bases left in between. This CDR3 is built from 15 residues. CDR3 sequence: CATSRDRRELNEQFF. The CDR3 DNA reads TGTGCCACCAGCAGAGATCGCCGGGAGCTCAATGAGCAGTTCTTC.

For this clonotype: One junction end does not reproduce the germline sequence, and a read error may be involved. The V and J genes are TRBV5-1 and TRBJ2-5; a possible D gene is TRBD2 (5 bases). CDR3 length equals 13 residues. CDR1 is SGHRS and CDR2 is YFSETQ in the germline V gene. DNA of the CDR3: TGCGCCAGCAGCTTGGGGACTTACGAGAACCAGTACTTC. Amino acid sequence: CASSLGTYENQYF.

In this sample, this clonotype turned up a few times. V gene TRBV30 combines with J gene TRBJ2-3; possibly TRBD2 for D (5 bases). The CDR3 length is 15 residues. From germline, CDR1 is GTSNPN and CDR2 SVGIG (reference sequence). The ends were cut back, 0 bases at V and 1 base at J, with 11 bases in the middle. The CDR3 spells CAWSVGNSGTDTQYF. The CDR3 DNA is TGTGCCTGGAGTGTAGGGAATAGCGGCACAGATACGCAGTATTTT.

The chain uses TRBV18 and TRBJ2-1, with unresolved D. Germline values: CDR1 KGHSH, CDR2 LQKENI. Trimming took off 6 bases at V and 8 bases at J, with 26 bases between the two ends. This CDR3 has 17 residues. CDR3 sequence reads: CASSFRFGYRSGYEQFF. The CDR3, as DNA: TGTGCCAGCTCCTTTAGGTTCGGGTACCGTTCTGGTTATGAGCAGTTCTTC.

Ten or more counts support this clonotype. The chain joins TRBV7-2 to TRBJ2-1; D possibly uses TRBD1 or TRBD2 (5 bases each). The CDR3 is 16 amino acids. V was shortened by 0 bases and J by 6 bases, with 15 bases between the two germline ends. Germline CDR1 and CDR2: SGHTA and FQGNSA. Here the CDR3 DNA reads TGTGCCAGCAGCTTAGCGGGGTCATTGGGACCCAATGAGCAGTTCTTC. This gives the protein CASSLAGSLGPNEQFF.

This clonotype was observed many times. This chain uses TRBV20-1 with TRBJ2-1, with 9 bases matching TRBD2. CDR3 length: 16 amino acids. V gave up 3 bases and J gave up 0 bases; unmatched junction bases: 6. CDR1 is DFQATT and CDR2 is SNEGSKA in the germline V gene (reference sequence). The CDR3 DNA reads TGCAGTGCTAGCCTAGCGGGGACGAGCTCCTACAATGAGCAGTTCTTC. It is translated as CSASLAGTSSYNEQFF.

This clonotype was detected ten times or more. V gene TRBV7-2 combines with J gene TRBJ2-7, with a weak D call TRBD2 (6 bases). From germline, CDR1 is SGHTA and CDR2 FQGNSA. Trimming took off 5 bases at V and 1 base at J, with 12 bases between the two ends. The CDR3 has 14 amino acids. The CDR3 reads CASSRRRDSYEQYF. The CDR3 DNA reads as TGTGCCAGCAGCCGACGGCGGGATTCCTACGAGCAGTACTTC. The variable domain in full, with the rest retrieved from reference TRBV7-2 and TRBJ2-7, is GAGVSQSPSNKVTEKGKDVELRCDPISGHTALYWYRQSLGQGLEFLIYFQGNSAPDKSGLPSDRFSAERTGGSVSTLTIQRTQQEDSAVYLCASSRRRDSYEQYFGPGTRLTVT.

This clonotype has at least ten counts. An end of the junction does not agree with germline; a read error may underlie this. The V gene is TRBV3-1, the J gene TRBJ2-5; TRBD1 matches 9 bases. The CDR3 is 11 residues long. Germline V gives CDR1 LGHDT, CDR2 YNNKEL (reference sequence). DNA for the CDR3: TGTGCCAGCAGCCCTGGGACAGGGCTCTTCTTC. Its translation: CASSPGTGLFF.

The table lists this clonotype with a few counts. The chain couples TRBV18 to TRBJ1-1, with D unclear. The ends were cut back, 2 bases at V and 2 bases at J, with 9 bases in the middle. This CDR3 has 14 residues. Germline V gene lookup returns CDR1 KGHSH and CDR2 LQKENI. The CDR3 is CASSPVEGNTEAFF. CDR3 nucleotide sequence: TGTGCCAGCTCACCAGTGGAGGGAAACACTGAAGCTTTCTTT.

A few counts support this clonotype. The rearrangement links TRBV1 to TRBJ2-3. TRBV1 corresponds to a pseudogene. This CDR3 has 12 residues. DNA of the CDR3: TGCACCAGCAGCCACTGCACAGATACGCAGTATTTT. It codes for CTSSHCTDTQYF.

This clonotype was recorded a few times. The gene calls are TRBV12-3 or TRBV12-4 and TRBJ1-5; 9 bases match TRBD1. V dropped 5 bases and J dropped 7; count of bases not matched to a gene: 12. This CDR3 is 16 amino acids long. Here the CDR3 DNA reads TGTGCCAGCAGTATACAGGGGGCGCAGGGAGTGCAGCCCCAGCATTTT. Translating gives CASSIQGAQGVQPQHF.

This clonotype showed up just once. This sequence joins TRBV7-2 and TRBJ2-4; 8 nucleotides line up with TRBD2. V shed 5 bases, J shed 7 bases, and the junction held 10 bases outside the gene matches. CDR1 is SGHTA and CDR2 is FQGNSA in the germline V gene. This CDR3 is built from 15 residues. CDR3 in DNA: TGTGCCAGCAGCAAAAGCGGGAGTACGGTGAACATTCAGTACTTC. Its protein product is CASSKSGSTVNIQYF. The complete variable domain, with remaining parts taken from reference TRBV7-2 and TRBJ2-4, reads GAGVSQSPSNKVTEKGKDVELRCDPISGHTALYWYRQSLGQGLEFLIYFQGNSAPDKSGLPSDRFSAERTGGSVSTLTIQRTQQEDSAVYLCASSKSGSTVNIQYFGAGTRLSVL.

This clonotype was seen at least ten times. The genes are TRBV18 and TRBJ2-7; 8 bases are shared with TRBD1. Trimming cost V 3 bases and J 4 bases; bases outside gene matches: 5. CDR3 length: 14 residues. The germline CDR1 and CDR2 sequences are KGHSH and LQKENI. The chain's CDR3 is CASSPSGQGYEQYF. The CDR3 coding sequence is TGTGCCAGCTCACCGTCAGGACAGGGTTACGAGCAGTACTTC. The variable domain in full, with the rest retrieved from reference TRBV18 and TRBJ2-7, is NAGVMQNPRHLVRRRGQEARLRCSPMKGHSHVYWYRQLPEEGLKFMVYLQKENIIDESGMPKERFSAEFPKEGPSILRIQQVVRGDSAAYFCASSPSGQGYEQYFGPGTRLTVT.

In its sample, this clonotype was seen many times. The gene calls are TRBV5-6 and TRBJ2-7; 10 bases match TRBD2. The germline gives CDR1 SGHDT, CDR2 YYEEEE. This CDR3 is 14 amino acids long. Trimming took 2 bases from V and 7 from J; bases not matched to a gene: 6. The CDR3 spells CASSLLAGRREQYF. The CDR3 nucleotides read TGTGCCAGCAGCTTACTAGCGGGACGGAGAGAGCAGTACTTC.

This clonotype was observed a few times. The gene calls are TRBV28 and TRBJ2-7; 13 bases agree with TRBD2. V lost 5 bases and J lost 5; bases outside the gene matches: 9. Germline V CDR1 and CDR2: MDHEN, SYDVKM. The CDR3 contains 16 residues. The CDR3, as DNA: TGTGCCAGCAGTACCCGGACTAGCGGGAGTTTCCACGAGCAGTACTTC. Its protein product is CASSTRTSGSFHEQYF.

This clonotype was counted many times. At one boundary the junction diverges from the germline segment, which might be a read error. The rearrangement joins TRBV28 to TRBJ1-1; D may be TRBD1 (5 bases). The CDR3 runs 15 residues. CDR1 MDHEN and CDR2 SYDVKM come from the germline V gene. CDR3 bases: TGTGCCAGCAATTTACCTGGGGGAGCGAACACTGAAGCTTTCTTT. This codes for CASNLPGGANTEAFF.

This clonotype was seen a handful of times. The chain employs TRBV2 and TRBJ2-1, with D possibly TRBD2 on 6 matching bases. V was cut by 0 bases and J by 12 bases, with 15 bases left in between. The germline gives CDR1 SNHLY, CDR2 FYNNEI. CDR3 length equals 14 residues. The CDR3, as DNA: TGTGCCAGCAGTGAAGCGACTAGTTGGGGGACGCAGTTCTTC. This translates into CASSEATSWGTQFF.

The sample holds many counts of this clonotype. DNA of the CDR3: TGTGCCAGTACACAGCCGAACACCGGGGAGCTGTTTTTT. It is translated as CASTQPNTGELFF. The genes are TRBV28 and TRBJ2-2; D uncertain. The CDR3 spans 13 residues. Trimming took 9 bases from V and 0 from J, leaving 8 bases between them. CDR1 MDHEN and CDR2 SYDVKM come from the germline V gene.

This chain uses TRBV7-9 with TRBJ2-1; TRBD2 might be the D (5 bases). The length of the CDR3 is 14 residues. CDR1 is SEHNR, CDR2 FQNEAQ, per germline (reference sequence). Trimming took 11 bases from V and 0 from J, leaving 14 bases between them. The CDR3 DNA reads as TGTGCCGGGATGCGGAGGAGCTCCTACAATGAGCAGTTCTTC. This translates into CAGMRRSSYNEQFF.

On this clonotype itself: As the CDR3 is not closed by the conserved phenylalanine or tryptophan, this likely results from a read error. The J gene is TRBJ2-7, the V gene TRBV2; TRBD1 aligns across 10 bases. The V gene's germline CDR1 is SNHLY and CDR2 FYNNEI. The CDR3 covers 16 residues. After removal of 4 bases from V and 4 bases from J, the junction contained 10 bases not matched to a gene. CDR3 in DNA: TGTGCCAGCAGTGCGGTAACCGGGACAGGGGCGTACGAGCAGTACTAC. Translated: CASSAVTGTGAYEQYY.

This clonotype has at least ten counts. This rearrangement joins TRBV6-2 or TRBV6-3 to TRBJ1-3; TRBD1 is a possible D gene (5 bases). Trimming left V 0 bases short and J 4 bases short, with 10 bases between. This CDR3 contains 15 residues. Germline CDR1 is MNHEY and CDR2 is SVGEGT. CDR3 sequence (DNA): TGTGCCAGCAGTTACTCTGGGACCAACGGAAACACCATATATTTT. Translating it yields CASSYSGTNGNTIYF.

This clonotype was seen at least ten times. This chain uses TRBV5-5 with TRBJ2-7; maybe TRBD1 (6 bases). The germline CDR1 and CDR2 sequences are SGHKS and YYEKEE (reference sequence). The CDR3 consists of 13 residues. Trimming cost V 2 bases and J 4 bases, with 10 bases left between them. CDR3 bases: TGTGCCAGCAGCTTTCACAGGGAGTACGAGCAGTACTTC. As protein: CASSFHREYEQYF.

This clonotype was recorded a few times. The chain is built from TRBV24-1 and TRBJ2-4, with 7 bases identical to TRBD2. V shed 5 bases and J 9 bases; nucleotides not matched to a gene: 6. The length of the CDR3 is 13 residues. Germline V gives CDR1 KGHDR, CDR2 SFDVKD. As DNA, the CDR3 is TGTGCCACCAGTGTTGCGGGAGATCCCATTCAGTACTTC. Translation gives CATSVAGDPIQYF.

Only a few counts were recorded for this clonotype. The chain employs TRBV5-1 and TRBJ2-7, with TRBD2 matching over 9 bases. The CDR3 sequence is 15 residues long. CDR1 and CDR2 (germline): SGHRS, YFSETQ. With 5 bases clipped from V and 4 bases from J, the junction kept 10 bases outside the gene matches. CDR3 nucleotide sequence: TGCGCCAGCAGGCGGGAGGGCAACCTAGGGTACGAGCAGTACTTC. Translated, it gives CASRREGNLGYEQYF. Combining the CDR3 with reference TRBV5-1 and TRBJ2-7 gives the whole variable domain KAGVTQTPRYLIKTRGQQVTLSCSPISGHRSVSWYQQTPGQGLQFLFEYFSETQRNKGNFPGRFSGRQFSNSRSEMNVSTLELGDSALYLCASRREGNLGYEQYFGPGTRLTVT.

This clonotype occurred a few times. This chain uses TRBV5-4 with TRBJ2-3; 8 nucleotides match TRBD2. The J segment lost 1 base and the V segment lost 5 bases, leaving 27 bases of the junction unmatched. The CDR3 has 22 residues. Germline V gene data show CDR1 as SGHNT and CDR2 as YYREEE (reference sequence). This chain's CDR3 is CASSSPLNTSGIYRGGTDTQYF. The CDR3 coding sequence is TGTGCCAGCAGTTCGCCCCTGAACACTAGCGGAATTTACCGGGGGGGCACAGATACGCAGTATTTT.